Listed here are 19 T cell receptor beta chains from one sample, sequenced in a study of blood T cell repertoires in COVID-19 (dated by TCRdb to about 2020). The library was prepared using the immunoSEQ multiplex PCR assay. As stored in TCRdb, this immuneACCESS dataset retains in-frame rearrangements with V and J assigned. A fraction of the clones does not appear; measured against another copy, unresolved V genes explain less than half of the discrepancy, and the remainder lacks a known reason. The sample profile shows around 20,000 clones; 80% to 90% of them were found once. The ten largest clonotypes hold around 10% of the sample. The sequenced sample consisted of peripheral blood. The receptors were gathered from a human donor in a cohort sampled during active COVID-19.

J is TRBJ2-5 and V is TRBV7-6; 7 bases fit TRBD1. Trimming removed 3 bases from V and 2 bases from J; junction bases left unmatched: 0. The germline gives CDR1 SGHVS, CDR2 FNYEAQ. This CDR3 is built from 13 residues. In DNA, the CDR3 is TGTGCCAGCAGCTTGGACAGGCAAGAGACCCAGTACTTC. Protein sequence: CASSLDRQETQYF. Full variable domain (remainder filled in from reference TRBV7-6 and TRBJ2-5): GAGVSQSPRYKVTKRGQDVALRCDPISGHVSLYWYRQALGQGPEFLTYFNYEAQQDKSGLPNDRFSAERPEGSISTLTIQRTEQRDSAMYRCASSLDRQETQYFGPGTRLLVL.

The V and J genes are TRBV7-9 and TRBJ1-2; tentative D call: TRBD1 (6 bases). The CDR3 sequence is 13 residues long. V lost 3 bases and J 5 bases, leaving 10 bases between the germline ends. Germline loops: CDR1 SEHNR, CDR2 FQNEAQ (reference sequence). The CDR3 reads CASSFSDRYGYTF. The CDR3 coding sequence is TGTGCCAGCAGCTTCTCGGACAGATATGGCTACACCTTC.

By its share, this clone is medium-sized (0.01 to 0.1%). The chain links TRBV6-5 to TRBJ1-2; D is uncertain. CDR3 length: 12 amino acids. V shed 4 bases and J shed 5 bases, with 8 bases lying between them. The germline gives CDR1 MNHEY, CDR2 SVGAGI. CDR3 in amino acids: CASSLPGYGYTF. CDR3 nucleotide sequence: TGTGCCAGCAGTTTACCGGGGTATGGCTACACCTTC.

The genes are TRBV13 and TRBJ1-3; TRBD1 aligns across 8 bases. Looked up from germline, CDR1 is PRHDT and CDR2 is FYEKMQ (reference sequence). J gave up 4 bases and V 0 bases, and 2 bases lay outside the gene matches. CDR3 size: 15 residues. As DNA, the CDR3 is TGTGCCAGCAGCTTAGGCCGGGACAGGGGAAACACCATATATTTT. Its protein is CASSLGRDRGNTIYF.

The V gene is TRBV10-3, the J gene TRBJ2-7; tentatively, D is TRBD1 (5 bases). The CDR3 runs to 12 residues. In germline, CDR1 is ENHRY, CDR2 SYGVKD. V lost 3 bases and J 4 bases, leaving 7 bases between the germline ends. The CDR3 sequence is CAISDRGYEQYF. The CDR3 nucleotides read TGTGCCATCAGTGATAGGGGATACGAGCAGTACTTC.

The CDR3 DNA reads TGTGCCATCAGTGGTCAGGGTATCAATTCACCCCTCCACTTT. Encoded protein: CAISGQGINSPLHF. This rearrangement joins TRBV10-3 to TRBJ1-6; D is possibly TRBD1 (5 bases). CDR1 and CDR2 from the germline V gene are ENHRY and SYGVKD. Trimming took off 4 bases at V and 7 bases at J, with 11 bases between the two ends. This CDR3 is 14 amino acids long.

CDR3 nucleotide sequence: TGTGCCAGCAGCTCGGGACTAGCGGGGACCACAGATACGCAGTATTTT. This codes for CASSSGLAGTTDTQYF. This sequence joins TRBV11-2 and TRBJ2-3; 13 nucleotides match TRBD2. The CDR3 runs to 16 residues. The ends lost 4 bases at V and 2 bases at J; junction bases unmatched: 3. Germline V gene lookup returns CDR1 SGHAT and CDR2 FQNNGV.

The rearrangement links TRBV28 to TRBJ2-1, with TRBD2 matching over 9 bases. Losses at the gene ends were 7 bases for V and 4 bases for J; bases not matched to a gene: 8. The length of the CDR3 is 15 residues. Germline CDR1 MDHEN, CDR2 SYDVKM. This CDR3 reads CASKAGLALYNEQFF. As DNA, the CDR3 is TGTGCCAGCAAGGCGGGACTAGCCTTATACAATGAGCAGTTCTTC.

The CDR3 spells CASSSWTGTYGYTF. As DNA, the CDR3 is TGTGCCAGCAGTTCCTGGACAGGGACGTATGGCTACACCTTC. The genes are TRBV7-9 and TRBJ1-2; TRBD1 matches 8 bases. Germline lookup yields CDR1 SEHNR and CDR2 FQNEAQ (reference sequence). V was clipped by 6 bases and J by 5 bases; unmatched bases: 8. This CDR3 comprises 14 residues.

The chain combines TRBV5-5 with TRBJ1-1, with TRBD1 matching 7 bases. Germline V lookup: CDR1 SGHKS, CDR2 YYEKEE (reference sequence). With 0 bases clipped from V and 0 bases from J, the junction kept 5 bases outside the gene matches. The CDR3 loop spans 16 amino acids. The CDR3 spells CASSLVGDSLNTEAFF. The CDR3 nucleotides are TGTGCCAGCAGCTTGGTGGGGGACAGCCTGAACACTGAAGCTTTCTTT.

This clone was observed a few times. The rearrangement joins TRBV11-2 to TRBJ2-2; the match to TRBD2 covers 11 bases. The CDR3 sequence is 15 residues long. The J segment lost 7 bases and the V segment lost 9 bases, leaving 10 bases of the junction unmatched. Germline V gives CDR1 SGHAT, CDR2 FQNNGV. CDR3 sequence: CARASLAGGGGELFF. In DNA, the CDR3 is TGTGCCAGAGCAAGCCTAGCGGGAGGTGGCGGGGAGCTGTTTTTT.

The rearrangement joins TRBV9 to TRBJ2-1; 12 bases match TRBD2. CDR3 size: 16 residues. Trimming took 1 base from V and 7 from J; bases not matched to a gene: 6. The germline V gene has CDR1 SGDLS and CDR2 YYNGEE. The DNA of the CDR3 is TGTGCCAGCAGCGTATCGGGACTAGCGGGTATGAATGAGCAGTTCTTC. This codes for CASSVSGLAGMNEQFF.

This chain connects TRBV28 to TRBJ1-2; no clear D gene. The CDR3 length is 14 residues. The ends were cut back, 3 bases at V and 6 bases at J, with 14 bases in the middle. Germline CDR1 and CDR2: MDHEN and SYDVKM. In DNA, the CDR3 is TGTGCCAGCAGTTTTTGGGCGAGGGTTGATGGCTACACCTTC. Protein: CASSFWARVDGYTF.

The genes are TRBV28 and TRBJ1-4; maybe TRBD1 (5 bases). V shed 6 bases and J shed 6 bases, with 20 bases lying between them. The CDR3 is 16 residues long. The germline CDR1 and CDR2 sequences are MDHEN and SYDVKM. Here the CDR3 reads CASSRYRSQSDEKLFF. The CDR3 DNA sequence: TGTGCCAGCAGCCGATACAGGTCACAGTCGGATGAAAAACTGTTTTTT.

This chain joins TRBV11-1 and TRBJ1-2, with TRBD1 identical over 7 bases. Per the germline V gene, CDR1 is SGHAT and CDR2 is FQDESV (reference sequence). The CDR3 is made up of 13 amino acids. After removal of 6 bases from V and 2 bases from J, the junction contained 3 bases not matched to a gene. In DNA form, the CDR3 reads TGTGCCAGCAGTAAACAGGGGAACTATGGCTACACCTTC. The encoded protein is CASSKQGNYGYTF.

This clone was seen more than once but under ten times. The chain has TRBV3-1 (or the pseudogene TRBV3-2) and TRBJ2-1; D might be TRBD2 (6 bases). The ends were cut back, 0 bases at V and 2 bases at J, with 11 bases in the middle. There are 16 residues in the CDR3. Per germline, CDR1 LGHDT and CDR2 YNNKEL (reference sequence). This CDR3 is CASSQDSGGTYNEQFF. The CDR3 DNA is TGTGCCAGCAGCCAAGATTCTGGCGGGACCTACAATGAGCAGTTCTTC.

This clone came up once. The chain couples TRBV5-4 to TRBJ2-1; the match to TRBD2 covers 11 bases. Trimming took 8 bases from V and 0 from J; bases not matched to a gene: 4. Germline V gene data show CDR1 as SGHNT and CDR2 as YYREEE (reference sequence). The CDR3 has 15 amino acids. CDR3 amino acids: CASELAGVSYNEQFF. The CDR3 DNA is TGTGCCAGTGAACTAGCGGGAGTCTCCTACAATGAGCAGTTCTTC.

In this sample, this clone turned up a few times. This CDR3 reads CASSMLTTTHGYTF. DNA of the CDR3: TGTGCCAGTAGTATGCTAACAACTACGCATGGCTACACCTTC. The chain has TRBV19 and TRBJ1-2; D gene ambiguous. Per the germline V gene, CDR1 is LNHDA and CDR2 is SQIVND (reference sequence). This CDR3 contains 14 residues. The germline V and J ends were trimmed by 3 bases and 6 bases, with 14 bases remaining between them.

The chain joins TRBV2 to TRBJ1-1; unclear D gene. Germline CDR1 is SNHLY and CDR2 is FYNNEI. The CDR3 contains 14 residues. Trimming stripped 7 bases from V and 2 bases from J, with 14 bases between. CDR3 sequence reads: CASNERSFNTEAFF. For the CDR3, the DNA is TGTGCCAGCAACGAGAGGAGCTTTAACACTGAAGCTTTCTTT.